A selection of T cell receptor beta chains follows, all from one sample in a study of blood T cell repertoires in COVID-19. Libraries were prepared by immunoSEQ multiplex PCR; TCRdb keeps only in-frame clonotypes and omits some of them. The sample has 130,000 to 150,000 clones, 70% to 90% seen once. The source material was PBMCs or T cells enriched from blood (not recorded which). All receptors come from a woman in her twenties or thirties with acute COVID-19. The CDR3 runs from the conserved cysteine through the conserved F or W. D genes are given only for firm matches. Not every row has a clone size; where given, it reads once, few, many or a size class.

TRBJ2-7	13	-	TRBV27	TRBD2	CASSLGGTYEQYF	TGTGCCAGCAGTTTGGGGGGGACCTACGAGCAGTACTTC
TRBJ1-2	14	few	TRBV27	-	CASSSFMGSYGYTF	TGTGCCAGCAGTTCATTCATGGGCAGCTATGGCTACACCTTC
TRBJ1-2	15	-	TRBV19	TRBD1	CASSTTSGQGLGYTF	TGTGCCAGTAGCACCACCTCTGGACAGGGTCTTGGCTACACCTTC
TRBJ2-5	12	-	TRBV2	-	CASSWAQETQYF	TGTGCCAGCAGTTGGGCCCAAGAGACCCAGTACTTC
TRBJ1-5	19	-	TRBV28	-	CASRGSTEVWIASNQPQHF	TGTGCCAGCAGAGGATCGACAGAAGTATGGATTGCCAGCAATCAGCCCCAGCATTTT
TRBJ1-6	12	-	TRBV7-9	-	CASSLTDSPLHF	TGTGCCAGCAGCTTAACGGATTCACCCCTCCACTTT
TRBJ2-1	14	-	TRBV3-1/TRBV3-2	TRBD2	CASSQGLAGIRQFF	TGTGCCAGCAGCCAGGGACTAGCGGGAATACGGCAGTTCTTC
TRBJ1-3	14	-	TRBV7-9	-	CASSLMSAGNTIYF	TGTGCCAGCAGCTTAATGTCCGCTGGAAACACCATATATTTT
TRBJ2-7	15	-	TRBV19	TRBD2	CASSTGAAGGREQYF	TGTGCCAGTAGCACAGGGGCAGCGGGAGGACGGGAGCAGTACTTC
TRBJ1-5	22	-	TRBV28	-	CASSGGSAGELQIEGGNQPQHF	TGTGCCAGCAGTGGAGGGTCGGCGGGGGAGTTGCAGATTGAAGGCGGCAATCAGCCCCAGCATTTT
TRBJ1-1	15	-	TRBV28	-	CASTEGAATNTEAFF	TGTGCCAGCACCGAAGGGGCGGCCACGAACACTGAAGCTTTCTTT
TRBJ2-3	11	once	TRBV15	-	CATRFTDTQYF	TGTGCCACTAGATTCACAGATACGCAGTATTTT
TRBJ2-1	19	-	TRBV5-1	TRBD2	CASSLRSSGRTKQYNEQFF	TGCGCCAGCAGCCTGAGGTCTAGCGGGAGAACGAAGCAATACAATGAGCAGTTCTTC
TRBJ2-1	15	-	TRBV28	TRBD2	CASTPSGSSYNEQFF	TGTGCCAGCACCCCCAGCGGGAGCTCCTACAATGAGCAGTTCTTC
TRBJ2-4	14	once	TRBV2	TRBD1	CASSAGQGKNIQYF	TGTGCCAGCAGTGCGGGACAGGGTAAAAACATTCAGTACTTC
TRBJ2-1	14	-	TRBV2	TRBD2	CALPREGLYNEQFF	TGTGCCCTACCCAGGGAGGGCCTCTACAATGAGCAGTTCTTC
TRBJ2-7	13	-	TRBV5-1	TRBD2	CATSSGTSYEQYF	TGCGCCACGTCTAGCGGGACCTCCTACGAGCAGTACTTC
TRBJ2-1	15	-	TRBV4-3	-	CASSPRVGSYNEQFF	TGCGCCAGCAGCCCGAGGGTGGGATCCTACAATGAGCAGTTCTTC
TRBJ2-1	16	-	TRBV7-3	TRBD1	CASSSQTGGSNDEQFF	TGTGCCAGCAGTTCCCAAACAGGGGGGTCCAATGATGAGCAGTTCTTC
TRBJ2-7	16	-	TRBV10-1	-	CASRDPRTPKNYEQYF	TGCGCCAGCAGAGACCCAAGGACTCCTAAAAACTACGAGCAGTACTTC
TRBJ2-3	15	once	TRBV15	-	CATSLRQQSTDTQYF	TGTGCCACCAGCCTGAGACAGCAGAGCACAGATACGCAGTATTTT
TRBJ2-2	18	few	TRBV4-3	TRBD2	CASSQETLAGGPTGELFF	TGCGCCAGCAGCCAGGAGACTCTAGCGGGAGGGCCCACCGGGGAGCTGTTTTTT